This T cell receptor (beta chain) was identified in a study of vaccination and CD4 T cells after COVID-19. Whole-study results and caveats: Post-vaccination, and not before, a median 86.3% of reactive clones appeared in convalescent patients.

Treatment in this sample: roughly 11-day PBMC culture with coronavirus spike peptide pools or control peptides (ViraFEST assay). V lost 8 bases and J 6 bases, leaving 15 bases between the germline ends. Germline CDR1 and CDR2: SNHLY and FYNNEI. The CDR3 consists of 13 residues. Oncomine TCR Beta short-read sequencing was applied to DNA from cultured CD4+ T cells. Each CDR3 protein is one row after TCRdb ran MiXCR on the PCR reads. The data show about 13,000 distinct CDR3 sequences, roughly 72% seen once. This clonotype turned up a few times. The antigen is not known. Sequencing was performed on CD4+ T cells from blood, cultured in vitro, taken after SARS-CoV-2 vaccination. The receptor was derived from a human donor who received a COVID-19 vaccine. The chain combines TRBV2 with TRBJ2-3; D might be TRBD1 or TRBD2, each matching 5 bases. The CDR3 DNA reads TGTGCCAGCCTAGTGGGGGTGGTTGATACGCAGTATTTT. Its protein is CASLVGVVDTQYF.